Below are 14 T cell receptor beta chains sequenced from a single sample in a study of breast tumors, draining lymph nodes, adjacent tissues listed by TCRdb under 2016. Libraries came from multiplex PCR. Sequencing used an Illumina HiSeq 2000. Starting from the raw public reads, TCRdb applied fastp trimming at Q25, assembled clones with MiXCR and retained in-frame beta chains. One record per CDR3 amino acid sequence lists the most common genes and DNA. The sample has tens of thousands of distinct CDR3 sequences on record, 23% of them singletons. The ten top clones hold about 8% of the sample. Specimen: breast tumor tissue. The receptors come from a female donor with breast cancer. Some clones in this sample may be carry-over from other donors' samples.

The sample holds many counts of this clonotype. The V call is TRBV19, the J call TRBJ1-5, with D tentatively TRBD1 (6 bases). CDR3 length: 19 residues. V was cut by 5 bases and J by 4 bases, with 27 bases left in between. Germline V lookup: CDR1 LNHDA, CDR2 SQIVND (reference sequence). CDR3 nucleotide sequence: TGTGCCAGTAGTCACTCTCGGGGTGCGGGGGGCGCGAGGAATCAGCCCCAGCATTTT. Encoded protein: CASSHSRGAGGARNQPQHF. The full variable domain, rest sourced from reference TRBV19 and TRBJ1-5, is DGGITQSPKYLFRKEGQNVTLSCEQNLNHDAMYWYRQDPGQGLRLIYYSQIVNDFQKGDIAEGYSVSREKKESFPLTVTSAQKNPTAFYLCASSHSRGAGGARNQPQHFGDGTRLSIL.

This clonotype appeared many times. The CDR3: CASSLGSGVRNQPQHF. For the CDR3, the DNA is TGTGCCAGCAGCTTAGGATCAGGGGTTCGCAATCAGCCCCAGCATTTT. The V gene is TRBV7-2, the J gene TRBJ1-5; TRBD1 might be the D (6 bases). V was trimmed by 1 base and J by 2 bases, leaving 12 bases between them. The CDR3 loop spans 16 amino acids. CDR1 SGHTA and CDR2 FQGNSA come from the germline V gene. Full variable domain (missing parts from reference TRBV7-2 and TRBJ1-5): GAGVSQSPSNKVTEKGKDVELRCDPISGHTALYWYRQSLGQGLEFLIYFQGNSAPDKSGLPSDRFSAERTGGSVSTLTIQRTQQEDSAVYLCASSLGSGVRNQPQHFGDGTRLSIL.

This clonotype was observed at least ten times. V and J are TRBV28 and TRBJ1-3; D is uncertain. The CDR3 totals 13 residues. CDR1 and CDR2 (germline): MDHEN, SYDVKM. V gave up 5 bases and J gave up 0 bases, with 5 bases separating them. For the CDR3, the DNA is TGTGCCAGCAGTCGGCACTCTGGAAACACCATATATTTT. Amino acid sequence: CASSRHSGNTIYF.

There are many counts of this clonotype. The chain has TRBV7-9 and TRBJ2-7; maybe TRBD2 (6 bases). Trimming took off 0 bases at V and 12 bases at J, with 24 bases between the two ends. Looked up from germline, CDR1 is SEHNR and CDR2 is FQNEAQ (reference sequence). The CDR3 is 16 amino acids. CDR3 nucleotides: TGTGCCAGCAGCTTAGCTTCGGTAACTCTTATTCGGGAGTTGTACTTC. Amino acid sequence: CASSLASVTLIRELYF.

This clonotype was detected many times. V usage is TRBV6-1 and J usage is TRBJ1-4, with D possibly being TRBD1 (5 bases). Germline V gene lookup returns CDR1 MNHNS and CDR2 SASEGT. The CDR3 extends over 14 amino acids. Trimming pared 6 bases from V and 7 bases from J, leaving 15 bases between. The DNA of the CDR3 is TGTGCCAGCAGGCCGGGGGGGTCCGGTGAAAAACTGTTTTTT. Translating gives CASRPGGSGEKLFF.

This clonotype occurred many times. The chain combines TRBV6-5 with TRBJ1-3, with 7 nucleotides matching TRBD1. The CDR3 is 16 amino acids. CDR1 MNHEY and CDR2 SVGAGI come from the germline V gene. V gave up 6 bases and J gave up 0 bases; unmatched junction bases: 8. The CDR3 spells CASSPRGVSSGNTIYF. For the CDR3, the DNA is TGTGCCAGCAGCCCCAGGGGGGTGAGCTCTGGAAACACCATATATTTT.

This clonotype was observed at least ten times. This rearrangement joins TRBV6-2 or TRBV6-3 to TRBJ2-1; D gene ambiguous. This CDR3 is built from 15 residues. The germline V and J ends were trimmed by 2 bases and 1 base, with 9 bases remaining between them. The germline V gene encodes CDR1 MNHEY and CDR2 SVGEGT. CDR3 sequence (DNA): TGTGCCAGCAGTTACGAGGCTGGTTCCTACAATGAGCAGTTCTTC. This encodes CASSYEAGSYNEQFF.

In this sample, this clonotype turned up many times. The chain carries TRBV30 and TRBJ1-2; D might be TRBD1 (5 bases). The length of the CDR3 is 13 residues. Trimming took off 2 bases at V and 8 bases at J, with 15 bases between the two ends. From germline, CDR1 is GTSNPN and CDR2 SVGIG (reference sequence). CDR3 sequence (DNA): TGTGCCTGGAGTTCCGGCAGGGTCAACGGCTACACCTTC. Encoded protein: CAWSSGRVNGYTF.

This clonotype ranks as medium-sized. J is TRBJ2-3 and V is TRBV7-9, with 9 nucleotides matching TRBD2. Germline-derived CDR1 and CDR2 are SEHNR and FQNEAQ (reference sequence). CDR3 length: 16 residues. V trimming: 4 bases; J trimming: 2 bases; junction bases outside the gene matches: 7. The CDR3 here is CASSWTSASLTDTQYF. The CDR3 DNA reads TGTGCCAGCAGCTGGACTAGCGCGAGCCTCACAGATACGCAGTATTTT.

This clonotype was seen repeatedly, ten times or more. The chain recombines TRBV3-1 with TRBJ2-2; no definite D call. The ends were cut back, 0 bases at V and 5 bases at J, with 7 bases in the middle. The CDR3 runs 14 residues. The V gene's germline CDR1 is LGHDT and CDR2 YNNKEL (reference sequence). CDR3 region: CASSQEMGTGELFF. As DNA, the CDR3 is TGTGCCAGCAGCCAAGAGATGGGAACCGGGGAGCTGTTTTTT.

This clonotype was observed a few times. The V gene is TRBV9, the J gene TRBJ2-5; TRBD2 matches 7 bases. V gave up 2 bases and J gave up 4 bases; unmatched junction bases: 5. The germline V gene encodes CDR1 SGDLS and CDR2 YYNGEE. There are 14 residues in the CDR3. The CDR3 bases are TGTGCCAGCAGCGTGGTGGGAGGGCCAGAGACCCAGTACTTC. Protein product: CASSVVGGPETQYF.

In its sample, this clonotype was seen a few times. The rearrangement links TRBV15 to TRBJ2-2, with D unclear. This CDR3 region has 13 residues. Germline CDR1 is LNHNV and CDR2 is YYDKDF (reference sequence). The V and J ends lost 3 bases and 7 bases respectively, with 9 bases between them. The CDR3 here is CATSRGWVGELFF. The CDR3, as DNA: TGTGCCACCAGCAGGGGATGGGTCGGGGAGCTGTTTTTT.

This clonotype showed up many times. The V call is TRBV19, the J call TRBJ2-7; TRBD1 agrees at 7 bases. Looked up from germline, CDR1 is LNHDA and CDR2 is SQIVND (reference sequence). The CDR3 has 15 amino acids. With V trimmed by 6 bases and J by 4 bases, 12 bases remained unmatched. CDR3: CASSGERQGSYEQYF. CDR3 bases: TGTGCCAGTAGCGGGGAAAGACAGGGCTCTTACGAGCAGTACTTC.

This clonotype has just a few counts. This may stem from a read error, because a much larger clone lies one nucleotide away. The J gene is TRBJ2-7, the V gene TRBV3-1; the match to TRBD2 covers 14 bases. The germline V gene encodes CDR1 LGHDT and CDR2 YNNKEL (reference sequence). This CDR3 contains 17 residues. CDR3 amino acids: CAGSHPLGTSGSYEQYF. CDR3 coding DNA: TGTGCCGGCAGCCACCCCCTGGGGACTAGCGGGAGCTACGAGCAGTACTTC.